These 28 T cell receptor beta chains came from one sample sequenced in a study of CD8 T cells in Susac syndrome. RNA in amounts of roughly 0.5 to 1 ug was reverse transcribed with random hexamers. TCRdb reanalysed the immunoSEQ multiplex PCR reads using MiXCR and keeps one entry per CDR3 protein. The sample has some 150,000 distinct CDR3 sequences; approximately 94% are singletons. The specimen was CD4+ T cells from PBMCs. These receptor sequences come from a human donor in good health.

J is TRBJ1-2 and V is TRBV5-1, with D possibly matching TRBD1 (6 bases). CDR3 length equals 14 residues. V lost 3 bases and J 2 bases, leaving 11 bases between the germline ends. The V gene's germline CDR1 is SGHRS and CDR2 YFSETQ. The CDR3: CASSSTGQNYGYTF. CDR3 nucleotides: TGCGCCAGCAGCTCAACAGGGCAAAACTATGGCTACACCTTC.

This clonotype showed up just once. CDR3 in DNA: TGTGCCAGTAGTCTCGGGACAGGGTCCACCGGGGAGCTGTTTTTT. Encoded protein: CASSLGTGSTGELFF. J is TRBJ2-2 and V is TRBV19; TRBD1 matches 9 bases. CDR1 and CDR2 from the germline V gene are LNHDA and SQIVND (reference sequence). There are 15 residues in the CDR3. Trimming took 5 bases from V and 4 from J; bases not matched to a gene: 5.

This clonotype occurred once. V is TRBV3-1 and J is TRBJ1-2; 9 positions agree with TRBD1. Germline loops: CDR1 LGHDT, CDR2 YNNKEL (reference sequence). J lost 2 bases, V lost 4 bases, and 2 bases had no gene match. There are 14 residues in the CDR3. The CDR3 is CASSRTGVNYGYTF. The CDR3 region has the DNA TGTGCCAGCAGCCGGACAGGGGTGAACTATGGCTACACCTTC.

The CDR3 reads CASSTHNSNQPQHF. CDR3 nucleotides: TGTGCCAGCAGTACGCATAATAGCAATCAGCCCCAGCATTTT. This chain links TRBV2 with TRBJ1-5, with D unclear. V lost 5 bases and J lost 0, with 8 bases in between. Germline V gives CDR1 SNHLY, CDR2 FYNNEI. CDR3 length equals 14 residues.

The CDR3 bases are TGTGCCAGCAGTTTGCAGTCCACCGCCTACGAGCAGTACTTC. This translates into CASSLQSTAYEQYF. The J gene is TRBJ2-7, the V gene TRBV28; D is uncertain. Germline CDR1 is MDHEN and CDR2 is SYDVKM. The V end lost 3 bases, the J end lost 2 bases, and 11 bases lay between the germline ends. The CDR3 runs 14 residues.

The V and J genes are TRBV7-9 and TRBJ2-1; D is possibly TRBD2 (6 bases). The length of the CDR3 is 13 residues. V lost 0 bases to trimming and J lost 6 bases, with 6 bases between them. Germline CDR1 is SEHNR and CDR2 is FQNEAQ (reference sequence). CDR3 nucleotide sequence: TGTGCCAGCAGCTTAGCTAGCGGCAATGAGCAGTTCTTC. Encoded protein: CASSLASGNEQFF.

The V and J genes are TRBV7-2 and TRBJ2-7; D is perhaps TRBD1 (6 bases). V lost 5 bases to trimming and J lost 0 bases, with 11 bases between them. The CDR3 is made up of 14 amino acids. Germline assignment: CDR1 SGHTA and CDR2 FQGNSA. The CDR3 nucleotides read TGTGCCAGCAGCAAAACAGGGATCTCCTACGAGCAGTACTTC. Translation: CASSKTGISYEQYF.

This CDR3 is CASSLGSNIGNTEAFF. The DNA of the CDR3 is TGCGCCAGCAGCTTGGGTTCAAACATCGGGAACACTGAAGCTTTCTTT. J is TRBJ1-1 and V is TRBV5-1, with unresolved D. The CDR3 consists of 16 residues. Germline loops: CDR1 SGHRS, CDR2 YFSETQ. Deletions cut 0 bases from V and 1 base from J, with 13 bases between.

This clonotype has a handful of counts. The CDR3, as DNA: TGTGCCAGCAGGAGGCTTTATGAGCAGTACTTC. This gives the protein CASRRLYEQYF. The rearrangement joins TRBV25-1 to TRBJ2-7; D is undetermined. This CDR3 has 11 amino acids. CDR1 MGHDK and CDR2 SYGVNS come from the germline V gene. V shed 6 bases and J shed 7 bases, with 10 bases lying between them.

The chain links TRBV5-6 to TRBJ2-5; D gene uncertain. Germline V gene sequence: CDR1 SGHDT, CDR2 YYEEEE. The V gene lost 1 base and the J gene lost 1 base, with 5 bases spanning the gap. There are 13 residues in the CDR3. The CDR3 bases are TGTGCCAGCAGCTTGTGGGTCCAAGAGACCCAGTACTTC. It translates to CASSLWVQETQYF.

This chain joins TRBV11-2 and TRBJ2-7, with 8 bases matching TRBD2. The CDR3 sequence is 15 residues long. V gave up 6 bases and J gave up 6 bases; unmatched junction bases: 13. CDR1 is SGHAT and CDR2 is FQNNGV in the germline V gene. The CDR3 loop reads CASSLHSGKNSEQYF. CDR3 nucleotides: TGTGCCAGCAGTCTTCATAGCGGGAAAAACAGCGAGCAGTACTTC.

The chain has TRBV2 and TRBJ2-3, with TRBD2 identical over 8 bases. With V trimmed by 6 bases and J by 0 bases, 2 bases remained unmatched. CDR3 length: 14 residues. Per germline, CDR1 SNHLY and CDR2 FYNNEI. CDR3 sequence: CASRREASTDTQYF. Written as DNA, the CDR3 is TGTGCCAGCAGGCGGGAGGCTAGCACAGATACGCAGTATTTT. The variable domain in full, with the rest retrieved from reference TRBV2 and TRBJ2-3, is EPEVTQTPSHQVTQMGQEVILRCVPISNHLYFYWYRQILGQKVEFLVSFYNNEISEKSEIFDDQFSVERPDGSNFTLKIRSTKLEDSAMYFCASRREASTDTQYFGPGTRLTVL.

V gene TRBV6-5 combines with J gene TRBJ1-1, with D hard to call. Per germline, CDR1 MNHEY and CDR2 SVGAGI. The V end was cut by 7 bases, the J end by 7 bases, with 13 bases between. The CDR3 has 12 residues. Here the CDR3 DNA reads TGTGCCAGCATTCGGGTTGGCGGTGAAGCTTTCTTT. As protein: CASIRVGGEAFF.

The chain recombines TRBV7-9 with TRBJ2-7, with TRBD1 identical over 8 bases. CDR3 length equals 15 residues. V was clipped by 5 bases and J by 2 bases; unmatched bases: 8. Germline values: CDR1 SEHNR, CDR2 FQNEAQ (reference sequence). CDR3: CASSPLTGVPYEQYF. The CDR3, as DNA: TGTGCCAGCAGCCCTTTGACAGGGGTCCCCTACGAGCAGTACTTC.

The V and J genes are TRBV3-1 and TRBJ2-1; D not resolved. There are 12 residues in the CDR3. Germline V lookup: CDR1 LGHDT, CDR2 YNNKEL (reference sequence). Between the trimmed V and J ends, which lost 4 bases and 10 bases, there was a span of 11 bases. CDR3 coding DNA: TGTGCCAGCAGCCGAACATCCTCCGAGCAGTTCTTC. It is translated as CASSRTSSEQFF.

The CDR3 nucleotides are TGTGCCACCAGCAGAGGACTACAGGGTTTCGGGGCCAACGTCCTGACTTTC. Protein product: CATSRGLQGFGANVLTF. The chain recombines TRBV15 with TRBJ2-6; possibly TRBD1 for D (6 bases). Per germline, CDR1 LNHNV and CDR2 YYDKDF (reference sequence). V was pared by 1 base and J by 4 bases, with 14 bases between. CDR3 length equals 17 residues.

V gene TRBV20-1 combines with J gene TRBJ2-7, with 11 positions matching TRBD2. The CDR3 has 14 amino acids. V gave up 1 base and J gave up 2 bases; unmatched junction bases: 1. Per germline, CDR1 DFQATT and CDR2 SNEGSKA (reference sequence). The CDR3 protein is CSARVTSGTYEQYF. CDR3 nucleotide sequence: TGCAGTGCTAGAGTGACTAGCGGGACCTACGAGCAGTACTTC.

The chain couples TRBV7-2 to TRBJ2-5, with 7 positions matching TRBD1. The CDR3 sequence is 15 residues long. Germline-derived CDR1 and CDR2 are SGHTA and FQGNSA. The V gene end was trimmed by 4 bases and the J gene end by 3 bases; junction bases not matched to a gene: 8. This CDR3 reads CASSYHGTEEETQYF. The CDR3 nucleotides are TGTGCCAGCAGCTATCATGGGACAGAAGAAGAGACCCAGTACTTC.

V is TRBV25-1 and J is TRBJ2-1, with 10 positions matching TRBD1. J gave up 4 bases and V 5 bases, and 5 bases lay outside the gene matches. From germline, CDR1 is MGHDK and CDR2 SYGVNS. The CDR3 is 15 residues long. CDR3 sequence: CASSSDRGRYNEQFF. CDR3 sequence (DNA): TGTGCCAGCAGTTCAGACAGGGGGCGGTACAATGAGCAGTTCTTC. The complete variable domain, with remaining parts taken from reference TRBV25-1 and TRBJ2-1, reads EADIYQTPRYLVIGTGKKITLECSQTMGHDKMYWYQQDPGMELHLIHYSYGVNSTEKGDLSSESTVSRIRTEHFPLTLESARPSHTSQYLCASSSDRGRYNEQFFGPGTRLTVL.

The rearrangement uses TRBV7-2 and TRBJ1-3; no firm D call. V was cut by 3 bases and J by 0 bases, with 6 bases left in between. This CDR3 spans 14 amino acids. Germline V gives CDR1 SGHTA, CDR2 FQGNSA. The CDR3 loop reads CASSLMSSGNTIYF. CDR3 DNA: TGTGCCAGCAGCTTGATGAGCTCTGGAAACACCATATATTTT. The full variable domain, in which reference TRBV7-2 and TRBJ1-3 provide the parts outside the CDR3, is GAGVSQSPSNKVTEKGKDVELRCDPISGHTALYWYRQSLGQGLEFLIYFQGNSAPDKSGLPSDRFSAERTGGSVSTLTIQRTQQEDSAVYLCASSLMSSGNTIYFGEGSWLTVV.

The chain carries TRBV15 and TRBJ1-3; TRBD1 aligns across 7 bases. V trimming: 0 bases; J trimming: 9 bases; junction bases outside the gene matches: 5. The CDR3 runs 14 residues. Looked up from germline, CDR1 is LNHNV and CDR2 is YYDKDF (reference sequence). The CDR3 region is CATSRDPTGSTIYF. The CDR3 bases are TGTGCCACCAGCAGAGACCCGACAGGGAGCACCATATATTTT.

V is TRBV30 and J is TRBJ2-3, with D hard to call. Looked up from germline, CDR1 is GTSNPN and CDR2 is SVGIG (reference sequence). Trimming took off 5 bases at V and 6 bases at J, with 9 bases between the two ends. The CDR3 contains 11 residues. The CDR3 DNA follows: TGTGCCTGGGGAAAAAGTGATACGCAGTATTTT. This gives the protein CAWGKSDTQYF.

The chain is built from TRBV9 and TRBJ2-1; 7 bases are a match to TRBD1. The CDR3 is made up of 15 amino acids. J was trimmed by 7 bases and V by 3 bases; bases with no gene match: 10. The germline gives CDR1 SGDLS, CDR2 YYNGEE. The chain's CDR3 is CASSARQGVANEQFF. CDR3 DNA: TGTGCCAGCAGCGCGCGACAGGGAGTAGCGAATGAGCAGTTCTTC.

This chain links TRBV30 with TRBJ2-5; no clear D gene. V lost 4 bases to trimming and J lost 0 bases, with 9 bases between them. There are 13 residues in the CDR3. Germline V gives CDR1 GTSNPN, CDR2 SVGIG (reference sequence). The CDR3 nucleotides read TGTGCCTGGAAAATAGCAAACCAAGAGACCCAGTACTTC. Amino acids: CAWKIANQETQYF. Filled out from reference TRBV30 and TRBJ2-5, the complete variable domain reads SQTIHQWPATLVQPVGSPLSLECTVEGTSNPNLYWYRQAAGRGLQLLFYSVGIGQISSEVPQNLSASRPQDRQFILSSKKLLLSDSGFYLCAWKIANQETQYFGPGTRLLVL.

The rearrangement joins TRBV7-9 to TRBJ2-1; no clear D. CDR1 is SEHNR, CDR2 FQNEAQ, per germline (reference sequence). Trimming cost V 6 bases and J 9 bases, with 21 bases left between them. The CDR3 runs to 15 residues. The CDR3 nucleotides are TGTGCCAGCAGGGTCACCGGGCCCAACTCCGGTGAGCAGTTCTTC. Translation gives CASRVTGPNSGEQFF.

This clonotype has just one count. The gene calls are TRBV12-3 or TRBV12-4 and TRBJ2-2, with D possibly TRBD1 on 6 matching bases. This CDR3 is built from 14 residues. V lost 2 bases to trimming and J lost 7 bases, with 11 bases between them. The CDR3 DNA reads as TGTGCCAGCAGTTTACGGCAGGGGCTCGGGGAGCTGTTTTTT. Its translation is CASSLRQGLGELFF.

The chain joins TRBV7-2 to TRBJ1-5; maybe TRBD1 (5 bases). There are 15 residues in the CDR3. Trimming pared 3 bases from V and 3 bases from J, leaving 12 bases between. Germline V CDR1 and CDR2: SGHTA, FQGNSA. The CDR3 reads CASSFDRDSNQPQHF. The CDR3 DNA sequence: TGTGCCAGCAGCTTCGACCGGGACTCCAATCAGCCCCAGCATTTT.

Only one count was recorded for this clonotype. The V call is TRBV3-1, the J call TRBJ2-1, with a weak D call TRBD2 (5 bases). V was pared by 6 bases and J by 3 bases, with 9 bases between. This CDR3 region has 13 residues. Per germline, CDR1 LGHDT and CDR2 YNNKEL (reference sequence). The CDR3 reads CASRSGIYNEQFF. The DNA of the CDR3 is TGTGCCAGCAGGAGCGGAATCTACAATGAGCAGTTCTTC.